A selection of T cell receptor beta chains follows, all from one sample in a study of blood T cell repertoires in COVID-19. Sequenced by immunoSEQ multiplex PCR; TCRdb stores in-frame clones only, minus some. The repertoire holds about 210,000 clones, almost 90% seen once, with 1.5% to 2% in the top ten. The sample taken for sequencing was peripheral blood. The receptors derive from a young man with active or convalescent COVID-19. The CDR3 runs from the conserved cysteine through the conserved F or W. D genes are given only for firm matches. Only some rows state a clone size, as once, few, many or a class for expanded clones.

D gene	V gene	J gene	clone size	CDR3 DNA	CDR3 protein
TRBD1	TRBV18	TRBJ1-6	NA	TGTGCCAGCTCACGACCGACAGGGGCTAATTCACCCCTCCACTTT	CASSRPTGANSPLHF
TRBD2	TRBV6-2/TRBV6-3	TRBJ2-1	NA	TGTGCCAGCAGTTACGGACTAGCGGGAGGGAACAATGAGCAGTTCTTC	CASSYGLAGGNNEQFF
TRBD1	TRBV9	TRBJ2-7	once	TGTGCCAGCAGCGGGACAGGGGGCGGCCCCTACGAGCAGTACTTC	CASSGTGGGPYEQYF
NA	TRBV10-2	TRBJ1-1	NA	TGCGCCGGCCGGGGTTTGGGCACTGAAGCTTTCTTT	CAGRGLGTEAFF
TRBD1	TRBV11-2	TRBJ1-5	NA	TGTGCCAGCAGCTTAGATGGACAGGCGAGCAATCAGCCCCAGCATTTT	CASSLDGQASNQPQHF
NA	TRBV5-5	TRBJ2-5	once	TGTGCCAGCAGCTTGGTGGTGGTCGGGGAGACCCAGTACTTC	CASSLVVVGETQYF
TRBD1	TRBV5-1	TRBJ1-1	NA	TGCGCCAGCAGCTTGGGGACAGGGGGGAACACTGAAGCTTTCTTT	CASSLGTGGNTEAFF
TRBD2	TRBV11-2	TRBJ2-3	few	TGTGCCAGCAGCTCGGGACTAGCGGGAGTCGATACGCAGTATTTT	CASSSGLAGVDTQYF
TRBD2	TRBV29-1	TRBJ2-3	NA	TGCAGCGTTGAAGGACTAGCGGGGGACACAGATACGCAGTATTTT	CSVEGLAGDTDTQYF
NA	TRBV6-5	TRBJ2-2	NA	TGTGCCAGCAAGGCGGGGCCGAACACCGGGGAGCTGTTTTTT	CASKAGPNTGELFF
TRBD2	TRBV7-2	TRBJ2-7	once	TGTGCCAGCAGCTTAGGGGGGAAGCGGGACCGAGCGGGGCAGTACTTC	CASSLGGKRDRAGQYF
NA	TRBV7-3	TRBJ2-1	NA	TGTGCCAGCAGCCTACACGACAGCGTCTATGAGCAGTTCTTC	CASSLHDSVYEQFF
NA	TRBV5-4	TRBJ1-2	NA	TGTGCCAGCAGCTTGGAGGGAGGAATCCATGGCTACACCTTC	CASSLEGGIHGYTF
NA	TRBV6-2/TRBV6-3	TRBJ1-2	NA	TGTGCCAGCAGTTACGAGCGTTCTCACAACTATGGCTACACCTTC	CASSYERSHNYGYTF
NA	TRBV5-4	TRBJ1-2	NA	TGTGCCAGCAGCTTGGTTGCTGGGGCACCAAACTATGGCTACACCTTC	CASSLVAGAPNYGYTF
NA	TRBV24-1	TRBJ2-3	NA	TGTGCCACCAGTGATTTGACCCGGACAGAGCCAGATACGCAGTATTTT	CATSDLTRTEPDTQYF
TRBD2	TRBV12-5	TRBJ2-1	few	TGTGCTAGTGGCCAAAGGACTAGCGGAGACAATGAGCAGTTCTTC	CASGQRTSGDNEQFF
NA	TRBV4-2	TRBJ1-4	NA	TGTGCCAGCAGCCAAGACCCCGGGGAGGGGGGGGAAAAACTGTTTTTT	CASSQDPGEGGEKLFF
TRBD1	TRBV4-2	TRBJ2-7	NA	TGTGCCAGCACCCCAGGGGGCAGCAACGAGCAGTACTTC	CASTPGGSNEQYF
TRBD2	TRBV6-6	TRBJ2-1	NA	TGTGCCAGCAGTTACTGGGCTAGCGGCAACAATGAGCAGTTCTTC	CASSYWASGNNEQFF
NA	TRBV6-5	TRBJ2-6	NA	TGTGCCAGCAACAGGGCTGGGGCCAACGTCCTGACTTTC	CASNRAGANVLTF
TRBD2	TRBV9	TRBJ2-7	NA	TGTGCCAGCAGCGTAGATTCTAGCGGGGTCGAGCAGTACTTC	CASSVDSSGVEQYF
NA	TRBV14	TRBJ1-1	few	TGTGCCAGCAGCCAACAGGTTGACACTGAAGCTTTCTTT	CASSQQVDTEAFF
TRBD2	TRBV5-4	TRBJ2-5	NA	TGTGCCAGCAGCGAAACTAGCGGGGGGGCCGGTGAGACCCAGTACTTC	CASSETSGGAGETQYF
NA	TRBV12-5	TRBJ1-5	NA	TGTGCTAGTGCCCGGCTGACGGGAGGGGTATGGCCCCAGCATTTT	CASARLTGGVWPQHF
NA	TRBV7-2	TRBJ2-3	NA	TGTGCCAGCAGCTTAAGGCAGGGGATAACAGATACGCAGTATTTT	CASSLRQGITDTQYF
TRBD1	TRBV23-1	TRBJ1-6	NA	TGCGCCAGCAGTCAGCCGGGACAGGGCAATTCACCCCTCCACTTT	CASSQPGQGNSPLHF
TRBD1	TRBV7-2	TRBJ2-3	NA	TGTGCCAGCAGCTTAGGTGGGGGGACAGGGGCAGATACGCAGTATTTT	CASSLGGGTGADTQYF
TRBD1	TRBV2	TRBJ1-1	NA	TGTGCCAGCAGTAAGACAGGGTATAGTGAAGCTTTCTTT	CASSKTGYSEAFF
TRBD1	TRBV18	TRBJ1-2	NA	TGTGCCAGCTCACCCACGGACAGGCGAACTTATGGCTACACCTTC	CASSPTDRRTYGYTF
NA	TRBV6-5	TRBJ1-5	NA	TGTGCCAGCAGTTTGGGACACAGGTACAATCAGCCCCAGCATTTT	CASSLGHRYNQPQHF
NA	TRBV5-1	TRBJ2-1	NA	TGCGCCAGCAGCTTAGCAGGGCCCGGTAATGAGCAGTTCTTC	CASSLAGPGNEQFF
NA	TRBV5-5	TRBJ1-1	NA	TGTGCCAGCAGCTTGTTATCAGGGACTGAAGCTTTCTTT	CASSLLSGTEAFF
TRBD1	TRBV25-1	TRBJ1-2	once	TGTGCCAGCAGTCCGTGGGGGGCAGGGGGTGGCTACACCTTC	CASSPWGAGGGYTF
NA	TRBV25-1	TRBJ1-2	once	TGTGCCAGCAGTGTTCTCTCCTGGGGGGGGTTTGATGGCTACACCTTC	CASSVLSWGGFDGYTF
NA	TRBV19	TRBJ1-3	NA	TGTGCCAGTAGTATTTATCGCCATACCCAGAACTCTGGAAACACCATATATTTT	CASSIYRHTQNSGNTIYF
TRBD1	TRBV7-9	TRBJ2-1	NA	TGTGCCAGCAGTCTTGACAGGGGCAATGAGCAGTTCTTC	CASSLDRGNEQFF
NA	TRBV3-1/TRBV3-2	TRBJ1-2	NA	TGTGCCAGCAGCCAGAGTAACTATGGCTACACCTTC	CASSQSNYGYTF
NA	TRBV19	TRBJ1-4	NA	TGTGCCAGTAGTGCCCGACAGGCAACTAATGAAAAACTGTTTTTT	CASSARQATNEKLFF
NA	TRBV30	TRBJ1-1	NA	TGTGCCTGGAGTCAAGACACTCACTCTAAACGGGGAGCTTTCTTT	CAWSQDTHSKRGAFF
NA	TRBV5-1	TRBJ1-4	once	TGCGCCAGCAGCTTAGGACAGCAATCAACTAATGAAAAACTGTTTTTT	CASSLGQQSTNEKLFF
TRBD2	TRBV16	TRBJ2-1	NA	TGTGCCAGCAGCTACCTCGGTGGGACTAGCGGGAGGTTGGAGCTGAGGGAGCAGTTCTTC	CASSYLGGTSGRLELREQFF
NA	TRBV11-2	TRBJ2-1	NA	TGTGCCAGCAGCTTATCTGCGGGGAATGAGCAGTTCTTC	CASSLSAGNEQFF
TRBD1	TRBV16	TRBJ1-2	NA	TGTGCCAGCAGCCAGTGGACAGGGACGGATGGCTACACCTTC	CASSQWTGTDGYTF